The next 5 T cell receptor beta chains were all read from a single sample in a study of Graves' ophthalmopathy and Graves' hyperthyroidism. The TCR beta CDR3 regions underwent amplification from RNA transcripts. Scientists carried out first-round RT-PCR using HTBI primers and then a second-round multiplex PCR. TCRdb used MiXCR to reprocess the multiplex PCR reads, holding one entry per CDR3 protein. The sample includes 400,000 to 450,000 distinct CDR3 sequences, 20% to 25% of them seen just once. Material for sequencing was peripheral blood. The receptor source for this set is a woman aged 18-29 years with stable Graves' hyperthyroidism.

The CDR3 DNA sequence: TGTGCCAGCAGTTTAATGGGGATTAGCAATCAGCCCCAGCATTTT. This sequence encodes CASSLMGISNQPQHF. The chain recombines TRBV28 with TRBJ1-5; D gene unclear. Germline lookup yields CDR1 MDHEN and CDR2 SYDVKM. Trimming left V 2 bases short and J 0 bases short, with 8 bases between. The CDR3 has 15 residues.

Ten or more counts support this clonotype. The rearrangement links TRBV19 to TRBJ2-5; TRBD2 matches at 8 bases. V lost 8 bases and J lost 5; bases outside the gene matches: 7. Looked up from germline, CDR1 is LNHDA and CDR2 is SQIVND (reference sequence). The CDR3 contains 13 residues. CDR3 nucleotides: TGTGCCAGTGGGACTAGAAGTATGGAGACCCAGTACTTC. It translates to CASGTRSMETQYF. The whole variable domain, remainder taken from reference TRBV19 and TRBJ2-5, is DGGITQSPKYLFRKEGQNVTLSCEQNLNHDAMYWYRQDPGQGLRLIYYSQIVNDFQKGDIAEGYSVSREKKESFPLTVTSAQKNPTAFYLCASGTRSMETQYFGPGTRLLVL.

This clonotype was observed many times. The chain links TRBV20-1 to TRBJ2-7, with 13 bases that match TRBD2. Germline V gives CDR1 DFQATT, CDR2 SNEGSKA (reference sequence). J was trimmed by 5 bases and V by 4 bases; bases with no gene match: 11. The CDR3 is 16 residues long. The CDR3 DNA reads as TGCAGTGCTACCGGACTAGCGGGAGCTTCAAGGAACGAGCAGTACTTC. This encodes CSATGLAGASRNEQYF.

This clonotype was recorded at least ten times. J is TRBJ2-5 and V is TRBV12-3 or TRBV12-4; D unclear. V was pared by 7 bases and J by 0 bases, with 18 bases between. The CDR3 loop spans 16 amino acids. CDR3: CASTGTKALNQETQYF. The CDR3 bases are TGTGCCAGCACCGGTACGAAAGCGCTTAACCAAGAGACCCAGTACTTC.

This clonotype appeared a few times. The genes are TRBV18 and TRBJ2-7; a weak D match, TRBD1 (5 bases). The germline V gene has CDR1 KGHSH and CDR2 LQKENI. The germline V and J ends were trimmed by 1 base and 4 bases, with 17 bases remaining between them. The CDR3 spans 16 residues. This CDR3 is CASSPRAQGNEYEQYF. In DNA form, the CDR3 reads TGTGCCAGCTCACCACGTGCCCAGGGAAATGAATACGAGCAGTACTTC.